This is a list of T cell receptor beta chains from one sample in a study of identical twins. Via MiXCR, TCRdb re-called the 5' RACE reads, giving one row per CDR3 protein. The table has 600,000 to 850,000 distinct CDR3 sequences, 18% seen once. This sample also belongs to another study, concerning T cells expressing NK-cell markers.

Specimen: PBMCs. These receptors were taken from a woman between 18 and 30 years old in good health. Both conserved end residues are part of each CDR3. Each record gives: J gene, clone size, V gene, D gene, CDR3 protein, CDR3 DNA. A D gene is named only where the DNA matches it firmly. Rows give clone size only sometimes, using once, few, many, or a class for an expanded clone.

TRBJ1-2 few TRBV12-3/TRBV12-4 - CASSLIRGDYGYTF TGTGCCAGCAGTTTAATAAGGGGGGACTATGGCTACACCTTC
TRBJ2-2 - TRBV3-1 - CASSPAESYTGELFF TGTGCCAGCAGCCCGGCCGAGTCTTACACCGGGGAGCTGTTTTTT
TRBJ2-1 few TRBV4-3 - CASSQDTGRVSYNEQFF TGCGCCAGCAGCCAAGATACCGGGAGAGTATCCTACAATGAGCAGTTCTTC
TRBJ2-7 few TRBV10-3 TRBD1 CAISESGQGGREQYF TGTGCCATCAGTGAGTCCGGACAGGGAGGACGCGAGCAGTACTTC
TRBJ2-7 - TRBV11-1 - CASTDSIGSSYEQYF TGTGCCAGCACCGACTCTATAGGGAGCTCCTACGAGCAGTACTTC
TRBJ2-2 - TRBV30 - CAWSEMGTGELFF TGTGCCTGGAGTGAAATGGGGACCGGGGAGCTGTTTTTT
TRBJ2-7 - TRBV12-3/TRBV12-4 - CASSFSVAYEQYF TGTGCCAGCAGTTTCAGCGTGGCCTACGAGCAGTACTTC
TRBJ2-1 many TRBV20-1 - CSASTQPRVQFF TGCAGTGCTTCGACACAGCCTAGGGTACAGTTCTTC
TRBJ1-2 - TRBV20-1 - CSAPGPIVGGYTF TGCAGTGCACCGGGACCAATCGTAGGAGGCTACACCTTC
TRBJ2-7 few TRBV9 TRBD2 CASSVGVLAHYEQYF TGTGCCAGCAGCGTAGGGGTACTAGCGCATTACGAGCAGTACTTC
TRBJ2-2 - TRBV9 TRBD2 CASSVGAGGRTTGELFF TGTGCCAGCAGCGTAGGCGCGGGCGGGAGGACCACCGGGGAGCTGTTTTTT
TRBJ2-1 few TRBV19 TRBD2 CASRGAGGVNEQFF TGTGCCAGTAGAGGCGCGGGGGGGGTCAATGAGCAGTTCTTC